This T cell receptor beta chain derives from a study of control samples from healthy donors and cancer patients (dated by TCRdb to the early 2020s). The library was obtained by the immunoSEQ multiplex PCR assay. The table was pulled from immuneACCESS by TCRdb, which kept in-frame rearrangements only. Such tables lose some clones; where checked, under half of the loss comes from unresolved V genes, and the rest has no known cause. The table for this sample lists approximately 120,000 clones; approximately 90% of them were counted only once. 17% of the sample belongs to the ten largest clones. The germline V gene yields SGHTA for CDR1 and FQGNSA for CDR2. The cysteine opens and the phenylalanine closes a CDR3 of 17 amino acids. Only CDR3 DNA is held: 51 bases, read in frame from base 1. Trimming costs V 0 bases and J 2 bases, and their ends lie 11 bases apart. Turning to this clone: Its antigen is currently not known. No base qualities exist here, and no much larger clone lies one base off it.

The sequenced sample consisted of blood. The receptor was derived from a woman in her fifties or sixties in good health. The chain was built from TRBV7-2 and TRBJ1-6; the D gene lacks a confident call. The nucleotide sequence is TGTGCCAGCAGCTTAGCGCAGGCAGGTCCCTATAATTCACCCCTCCACTTT. Its translation reads: CASSLAQAGPYNSPLHF.